This TCR beta chain is drawn from a study of blood T cell repertoires in COVID-19. Overall study context: COVID-19 samples collected from the United States, Italy and Spain covered acute and convalescent phases. Nucleic acid was either cDNA or gDNA, and it came from T cells, B-cell-depleted T cells, or PBMCs.

This CDR3 comprises 16 residues. V lost 5 bases and J 0 bases, leaving 15 bases between the germline ends. Per germline, CDR1 SGHRS and CDR2 YFSETQ. The authors' processing: Reference gene primer amplification gave nucleated cell count estimates. Clones were read by immunoSEQ multiplex PCR, and TCRdb kept only the in-frame ones, dropping some. That table gives V, J and clone size, and the DNA gave D and trimming. The repertoire holds under 200,000 clones, with 80% to 85% as singletons. The TCR comes from a man younger than 35 with active or convalescent COVID-19. The chain couples TRBV5-1 to TRBJ1-3, with a tentative D call TRBD1 (5 bases). Sequencing was done on a sample of peripheral blood. The DNA for the CDR3 is TGCGCCAGCAGTCAGGGTATTTCAAGCTCTGGAAACACCATATATTTT. Protein: CASSQGISSSGNTIYF.